The 8 T cell receptor beta chains in this list originate from one sample, sequenced in a study of shared clonotypes between healthy human individuals. Data came from immunoSEQ multiplex PCR; TCRdb stores just in-frame clones and leaves some out. The sample lists about 470,000 clones, 75% to 85% seen once, with less than 15% in the top ten. Specimen: PBMCs. Receptors were obtained from a woman aged 40-49 years in good health. Some clones in this sample may be carry-over from other donors' samples.

The rearrangement uses TRBV19 and TRBJ2-1, with unresolved D. Germline values: CDR1 LNHDA, CDR2 SQIVND (reference sequence). This CDR3 has 15 amino acids. V was cut by 0 bases and J by 6 bases, with 12 bases left in between. The CDR3 protein is CASSIEAFPFNEQFF. CDR3 nucleotides: TGTGCCAGTAGTATAGAAGCTTTTCCCTTCAATGAGCAGTTCTTC.

As to this clone: A far bigger clonotype differs at one base, so this is likely a read error. At the DNA level, this CDR3 is encoded by other sequences in the same sample as well. V is TRBV6-4 and J is TRBJ1-1; 7 bases agree with TRBD1. In germline, CDR1 is MRHNA, CDR2 SNTAGT. Trimming cost V 3 bases and J 2 bases; bases outside gene matches: 6. The CDR3 runs to 15 residues. This chain's CDR3 is CASSESGTANTEAFF. The DNA for the CDR3 is TGTGCCAGCAGTGAGTCCGGGACAGCAAACACTGAAGCTTTCTTT.

This clone was observed once. V is TRBV6-6 and J is TRBJ2-5; TRBD1 aligns across 11 bases. J gave up 4 bases and V 5 bases, and 6 bases lay outside the gene matches. The CDR3 extends over 15 amino acids. CDR1 is MNHNY and CDR2 is SVGAGI in the germline V gene (reference sequence). CDR3 sequence: CASSKGQGVGETQYF. Here the CDR3 DNA reads TGTGCCAGCAGTAAGGGACAGGGGGTCGGAGAGACCCAGTACTTC.

V is TRBV29-1 and J is TRBJ2-1, with 13 bases fitting TRBD2. This CDR3 contains 13 residues. Germline CDR1 is SQVTM and CDR2 is ANQGSEA. J was trimmed by 7 bases and V by 8 bases; bases with no gene match: 5. This CDR3 reads CSLPGLAGNEQFF. The DNA of the CDR3 is TGCAGCCTTCCGGGACTAGCGGGAAATGAGCAGTTCTTC.

V and J are TRBV9 and TRBJ1-1, with D perhaps matching TRBD1 (5 bases). Looked up from germline, CDR1 is SGDLS and CDR2 is YYNGEE. Between the trimmed V and J ends, which lost 7 bases and 1 base, there was a span of 11 bases. The CDR3 length is 13 residues. This CDR3 is CASSPGSNTEAFF. The CDR3 nucleotides read TGTGCCAGCTCCCCAGGGTCGAACACTGAAGCTTTCTTT. The whole variable domain, remainder taken from reference TRBV9 and TRBJ1-1, is DSGVTQTPKHLITATGQRVTLRCSPRSGDLSVYWYQQSLDQGLQFLIQYYNGEERAKGNILERFSAQQFPDLHSELNLSSLELGDSALYFCASSPGSNTEAFFGQGTRLTVV.

The chain has TRBV7-3 and TRBJ2-1; D is possibly TRBD2 (6 bases). In germline, CDR1 is SGHTA, CDR2 FQGTGA. The CDR3 is 13 amino acids. The ends were cut back, 4 bases at V and 13 bases at J, with 17 bases in the middle. The CDR3 reads CASSSPGLGHQFF. DNA of the CDR3: TGTGCCAGCAGCTCTCCGGGACTGGGGCATCAGTTCTTC.

This chain uses TRBV19 with TRBJ2-2; a weak D match, TRBD1 (5 bases). This CDR3 contains 14 residues. Germline CDR1 is LNHDA and CDR2 is SQIVND (reference sequence). V gave up 3 bases and J gave up 0 bases, with 5 bases separating them. CDR3 amino acids: CASSMTANTGELFF. CDR3 coding DNA: TGTGCCAGTAGTATGACAGCGAACACCGGGGAGCTGTTTTTT.

V and J are TRBV4-2 and TRBJ2-1, with 9 positions matching TRBD1. In germline, CDR1 is LGHNA, CDR2 YNFKEQ. The V gene end was trimmed by 0 bases and the J gene end by 14 bases; junction bases not matched to a gene: 11. The CDR3 length is 15 residues. CDR3 bases: TGTGCCAGCAGCCAAGAACCGGGACAGGGAATTAGTGAGTTCTTC. It specifies CASSQEPGQGISEFF.